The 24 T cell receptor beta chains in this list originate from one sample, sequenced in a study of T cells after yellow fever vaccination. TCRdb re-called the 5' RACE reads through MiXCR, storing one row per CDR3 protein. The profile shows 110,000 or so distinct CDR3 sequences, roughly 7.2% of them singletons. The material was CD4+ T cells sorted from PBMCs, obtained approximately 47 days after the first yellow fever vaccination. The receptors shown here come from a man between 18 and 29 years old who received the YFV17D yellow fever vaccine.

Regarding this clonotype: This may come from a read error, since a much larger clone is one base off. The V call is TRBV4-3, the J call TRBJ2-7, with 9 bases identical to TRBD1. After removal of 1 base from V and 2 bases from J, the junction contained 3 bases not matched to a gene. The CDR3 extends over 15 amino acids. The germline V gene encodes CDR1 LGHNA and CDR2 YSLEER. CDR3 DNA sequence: TGCGCCAGCAGCCAAGGACAGGGGGGCGCCTACGAGCAGTACTTC. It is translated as CASSQGQGGAYEQYF.

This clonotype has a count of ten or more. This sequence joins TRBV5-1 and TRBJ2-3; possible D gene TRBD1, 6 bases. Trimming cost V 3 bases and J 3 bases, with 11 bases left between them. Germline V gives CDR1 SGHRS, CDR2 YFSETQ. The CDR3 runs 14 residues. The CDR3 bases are TGCGCCAGCAGCTCTGGGGGCAAGACAGATACGCAGTATTTT. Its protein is CASSSGGKTDTQYF.

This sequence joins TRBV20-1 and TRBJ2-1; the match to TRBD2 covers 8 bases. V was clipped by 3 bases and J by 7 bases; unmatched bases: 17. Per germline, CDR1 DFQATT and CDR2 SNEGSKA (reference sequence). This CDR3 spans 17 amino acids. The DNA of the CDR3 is TGCAGTGCTAGCTCACCCTCGGGGGGGGCTTATGGTAATGAGCAGTTCTTC. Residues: CSASSPSGGAYGNEQFF.

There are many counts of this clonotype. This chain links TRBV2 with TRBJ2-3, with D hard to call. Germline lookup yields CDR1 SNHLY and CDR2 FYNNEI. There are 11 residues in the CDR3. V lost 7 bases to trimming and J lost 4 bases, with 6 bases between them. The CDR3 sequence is CASIQSDTQYF. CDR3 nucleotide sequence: TGTGCCAGCATCCAATCAGATACGCAGTATTTT. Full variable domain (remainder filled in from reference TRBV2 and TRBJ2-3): EPEVTQTPSHQVTQMGQEVILRCVPISNHLYFYWYRQILGQKVEFLVSFYNNEISEKSEIFDDQFSVERPDGSNFTLKIRSTKLEDSAMYFCASIQSDTQYFGPGTRLTVL.

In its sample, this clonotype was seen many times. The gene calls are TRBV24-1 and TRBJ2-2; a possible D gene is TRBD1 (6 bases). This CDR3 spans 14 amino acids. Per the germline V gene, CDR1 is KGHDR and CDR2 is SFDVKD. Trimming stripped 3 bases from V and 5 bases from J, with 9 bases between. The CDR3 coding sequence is TGTGCCACCAGTGATGGACAGTATACCGGGGAGCTGTTTTTT. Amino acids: CATSDGQYTGELFF.

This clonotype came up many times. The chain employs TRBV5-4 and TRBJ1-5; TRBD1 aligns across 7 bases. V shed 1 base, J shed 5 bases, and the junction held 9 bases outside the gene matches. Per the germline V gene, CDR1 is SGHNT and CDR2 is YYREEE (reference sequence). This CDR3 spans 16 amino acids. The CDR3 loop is CASSLYRTGEDQPQHF. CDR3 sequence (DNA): TGTGCCAGCAGCTTGTATAGAACAGGGGAGGATCAGCCCCAGCATTTT.

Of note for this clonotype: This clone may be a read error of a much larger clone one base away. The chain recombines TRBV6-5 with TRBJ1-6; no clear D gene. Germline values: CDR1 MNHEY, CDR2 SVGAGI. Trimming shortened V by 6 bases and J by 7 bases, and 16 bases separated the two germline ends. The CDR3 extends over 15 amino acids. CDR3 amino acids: CASRYGSYANSPLHF. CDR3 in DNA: TGTGCCAGCAGGTACGGGAGTTACGCGAATTCACCCCTCCACTTT.

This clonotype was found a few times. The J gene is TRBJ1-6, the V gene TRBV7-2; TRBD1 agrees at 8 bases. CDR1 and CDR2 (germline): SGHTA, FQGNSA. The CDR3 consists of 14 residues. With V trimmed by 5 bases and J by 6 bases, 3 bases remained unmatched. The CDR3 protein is CASSRQGSNSPLHF. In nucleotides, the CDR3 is TGTGCCAGCAGCCGACAGGGGAGTAATTCACCCCTCCACTTT.

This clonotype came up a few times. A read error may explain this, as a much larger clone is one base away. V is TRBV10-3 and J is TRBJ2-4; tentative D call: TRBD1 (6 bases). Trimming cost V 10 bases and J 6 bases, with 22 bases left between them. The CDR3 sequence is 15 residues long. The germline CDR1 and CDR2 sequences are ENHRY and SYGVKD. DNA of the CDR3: TGTGCCAAAAAGCAGTTGTCGGCAGGGGCAAACATTCAGTACTTC. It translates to CAKKQLSAGANIQYF.

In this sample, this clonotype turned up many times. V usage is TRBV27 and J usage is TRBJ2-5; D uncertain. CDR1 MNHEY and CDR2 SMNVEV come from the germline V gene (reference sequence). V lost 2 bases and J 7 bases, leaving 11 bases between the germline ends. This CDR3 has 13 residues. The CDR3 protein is CASSLLPLRTQYF. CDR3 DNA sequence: TGTGCCAGCAGTTTACTCCCCCTTCGGACCCAGTACTTC.

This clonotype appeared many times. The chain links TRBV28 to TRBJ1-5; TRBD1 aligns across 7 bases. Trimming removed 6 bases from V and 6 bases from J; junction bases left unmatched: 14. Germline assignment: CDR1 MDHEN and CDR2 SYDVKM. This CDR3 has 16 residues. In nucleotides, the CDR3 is TGTGCCAGCAGCCCTTCGGGGCAGGGGGTTGGTCAGCCCCAGCATTTT. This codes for CASSPSGQGVGQPQHF.

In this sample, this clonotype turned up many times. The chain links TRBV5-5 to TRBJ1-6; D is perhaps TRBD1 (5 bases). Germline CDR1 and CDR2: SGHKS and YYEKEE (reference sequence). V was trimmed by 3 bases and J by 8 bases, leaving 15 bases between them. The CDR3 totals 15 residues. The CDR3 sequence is CASSSFPGEDSPLHF. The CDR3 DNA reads TGTGCCAGCAGCTCCTTCCCGGGGGAGGATTCACCCCTCCACTTT.

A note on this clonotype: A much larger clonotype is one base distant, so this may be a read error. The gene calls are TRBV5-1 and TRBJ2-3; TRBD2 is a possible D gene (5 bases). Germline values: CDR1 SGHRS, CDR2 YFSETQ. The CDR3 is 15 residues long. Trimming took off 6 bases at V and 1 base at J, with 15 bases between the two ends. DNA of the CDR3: TGCGCCAGCAACCCGGGAAGCACTCGCACAGATACGCAGTATTTT. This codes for CASNPGSTRTDTQYF.

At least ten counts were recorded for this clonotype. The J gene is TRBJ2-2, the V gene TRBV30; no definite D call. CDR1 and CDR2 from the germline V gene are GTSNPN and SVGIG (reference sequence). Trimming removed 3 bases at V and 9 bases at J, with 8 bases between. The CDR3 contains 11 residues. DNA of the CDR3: TGTGCCTGGAGCCTTAGTTGGGAGCTGTTTTTT. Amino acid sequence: CAWSLSWELFF.

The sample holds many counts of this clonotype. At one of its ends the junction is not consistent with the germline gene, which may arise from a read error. The CDR3 region has the DNA TGCGCCAGCACTCTGGGACAGCCTCTGAGCACAGATACGCAGTACTTT. It yields the protein CASTLGQPLSTDTQYF. The chain combines TRBV5-1 with TRBJ2-3; 7 bases fit TRBD1. Germline V gene lookup returns CDR1 SGHRS and CDR2 YFSETQ. The CDR3 has 16 amino acids.

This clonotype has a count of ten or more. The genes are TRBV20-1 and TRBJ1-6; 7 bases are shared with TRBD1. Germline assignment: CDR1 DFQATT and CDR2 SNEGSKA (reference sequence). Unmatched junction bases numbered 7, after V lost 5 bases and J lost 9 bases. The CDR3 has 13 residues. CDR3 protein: CSAPQGHGSPLHF. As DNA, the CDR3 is TGCAGTGCTCCACAGGGGCACGGTTCACCCCTCCACTTT.

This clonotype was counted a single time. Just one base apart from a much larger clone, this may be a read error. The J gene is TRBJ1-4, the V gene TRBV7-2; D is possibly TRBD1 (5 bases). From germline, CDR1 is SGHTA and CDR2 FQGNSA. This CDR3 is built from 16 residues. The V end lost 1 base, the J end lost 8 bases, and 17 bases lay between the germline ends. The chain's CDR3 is CASSLVGHGAQEKLFF. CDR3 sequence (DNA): TGTGCCAGCAGCTTAGTAGGTCATGGGGCGCAAGAAAAACTGTTTTTT.

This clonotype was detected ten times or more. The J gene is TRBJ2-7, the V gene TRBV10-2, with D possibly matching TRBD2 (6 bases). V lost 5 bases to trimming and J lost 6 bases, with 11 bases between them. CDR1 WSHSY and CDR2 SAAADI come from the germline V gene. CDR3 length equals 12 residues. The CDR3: CASSRGWVEQYV. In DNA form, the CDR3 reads TGCGCCAGCAGTCGGGGGTGGGTCGAGCAGTACGTC.

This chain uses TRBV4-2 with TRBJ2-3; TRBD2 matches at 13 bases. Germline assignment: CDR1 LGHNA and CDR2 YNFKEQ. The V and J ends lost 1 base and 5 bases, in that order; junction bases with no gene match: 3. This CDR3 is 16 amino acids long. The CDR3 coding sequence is TGTGCCAGCAGCCAAGTTGGGACTAGCGGGGTAGATACGCAGTATTTT. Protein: CASSQVGTSGVDTQYF.

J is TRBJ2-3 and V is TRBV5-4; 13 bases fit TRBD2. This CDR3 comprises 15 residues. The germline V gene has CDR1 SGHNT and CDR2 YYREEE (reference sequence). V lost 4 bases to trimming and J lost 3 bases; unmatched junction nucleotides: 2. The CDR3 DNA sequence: TGTGCCAGCAGCCGGACTAGCGGGGGAACAGATACGCAGTATTTT. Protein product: CASSRTSGGTDTQYF.

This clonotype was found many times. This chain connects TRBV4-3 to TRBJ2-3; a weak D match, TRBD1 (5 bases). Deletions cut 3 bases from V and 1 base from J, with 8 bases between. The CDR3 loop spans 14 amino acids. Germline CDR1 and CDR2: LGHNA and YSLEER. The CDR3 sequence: CASSQQGGTDTQYF. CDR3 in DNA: TGCGCCAGCAGCCAGCAGGGTGGCACAGATACGCAGTATTTT.

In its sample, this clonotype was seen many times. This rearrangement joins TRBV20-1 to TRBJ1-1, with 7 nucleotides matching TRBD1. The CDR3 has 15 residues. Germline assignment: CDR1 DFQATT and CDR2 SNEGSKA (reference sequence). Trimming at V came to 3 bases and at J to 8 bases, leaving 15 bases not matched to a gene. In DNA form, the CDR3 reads TGCAGTGCTAGGAGTAGACAGGGTTTTACCAGAGAAGCTTTCTTT. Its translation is CSARSRQGFTREAFF.

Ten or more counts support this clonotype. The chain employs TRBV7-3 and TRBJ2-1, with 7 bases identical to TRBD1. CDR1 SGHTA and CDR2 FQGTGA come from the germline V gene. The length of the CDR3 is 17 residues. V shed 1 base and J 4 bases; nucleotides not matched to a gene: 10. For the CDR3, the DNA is TGTGCCAGCAGCTTAAGATCTCGGGACAGAGCGTACAATGAGCAGTTCTTC. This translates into CASSLRSRDRAYNEQFF.

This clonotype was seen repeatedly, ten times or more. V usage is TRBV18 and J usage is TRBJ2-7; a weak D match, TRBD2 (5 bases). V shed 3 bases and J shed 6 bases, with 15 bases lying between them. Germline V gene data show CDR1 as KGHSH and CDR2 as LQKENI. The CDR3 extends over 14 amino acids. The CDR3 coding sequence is TGTGCCAGCTCACCCGGGGTGACGCTAGGCGAGCAGTACTTC. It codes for CASSPGVTLGEQYF.